The rows below give T cell receptor beta chains drawn from one sample of a study of blood T cells in healthy people across ages. MiXCR, run by TCRdb on the 5' RACE reads, gives a single entry per CDR3 protein. The table has 650,000 to 1,000,000 distinct CDR3 sequences, under 40% seen once. What was sequenced was blood. All receptors come from a man aged 18 to 35 in good health. The CDR3 runs from the conserved cysteine through the conserved F or W. The D gene is left open where the match is weak. Not all rows give a size; the values are once, few, many and, for expanded clones, a class.

>TRBJ1-4|NA|TRBV7-9|NA
TGTGCCAGCAGCTTTATGGGGGCGGCTAATGAAAAACTGTTTTTT
CASSFMGAANEKLFF
>TRBJ2-3|NA|TRBV20-1|once
TGCAGTGCTCCGCAGGGGGGTCATACGCAGTATTTT
CSAPQGGHTQYF
>TRBJ1-6|NA|TRBV7-2|NA
TGTGCCAGCGTACCAAGGACCGCGGCCGGTTCACCCCTCCACTTT
CASVPRTAAGSPLHF
>TRBJ1-5|NA|TRBV10-3|many
TGTGCCATCAGTGTGGGCCCGTCAGGGGATCAGCCCCAGCATTTT
CAISVGPSGDQPQHF
>TRBJ2-3|TRBD2|TRBV5-1|NA
TGCGCCAGCAGCCCCCGACTAGCGGTTAACACAGATACGCAGTATTTT
CASSPRLAVNTDTQYF
>TRBJ2-3|NA|TRBV12-5|NA
TGTGCTAGTGGTGTTCCCGCAACAGATACGCAGTATTTT
CASGVPATDTQYF
>TRBJ2-1|NA|TRBV6-5|NA
TGTGCCAGCACCCGAGTCGGAGAGACCCAGTTCTTC
CASTRVGETQFF
>TRBJ2-2|TRBD2|TRBV9|NA
TGTGCCAGCAGGACTAGCTTGGGACCCGGGGAGCTGTTTTTT
CASRTSLGPGELFF
>TRBJ2-7|TRBD1|TRBV12-3/TRBV12-4|NA
TGTGCCAGCAGTTCCGGGACAGGTATCTCCTACGAGCAGTACTTC
CASSSGTGISYEQYF
>TRBJ1-1|NA|TRBV18|NA
TGTGCCGGCTCACGGAACGGGCCCCCGAGCAACACTGAAGCTTTCTTT
CAGSRNGPPSNTEAFF
>TRBJ1-4|NA|TRBV21-1|NA
TGTGCCTGCAGCAACGGGAGGTGGTGGTATGAAAAACTGTTTTTT
CACSNGRWWYEKLFF
>TRBJ2-5|NA|TRBV5-1|many
TGCGCCAGCAGCTGGCAAGAGACCCAGTACTTC
CASSWQETQYF
>TRBJ1-1|TRBD1|TRBV10-3|NA
TGTGCCATCATCGACAGGGAGGGAATGACTGAAGCTTTCTTT
CAIIDREGMTEAFF
>TRBJ2-5|NA|TRBV18|few
TGTGCCAGCTCACCTTATTTGGAGACCCAGTACTTC
CASSPYLETQYF
>TRBJ2-5|NA|TRBV25-1|NA
TGTGCCAGCACCCCGAACATTGTGGAGACCCAGTACTTC
CASTPNIVETQYF
>TRBJ2-1|TRBD1|TRBV5-1|many
TGCGCCAGCAGTACTGGACAGGGCTCCTACAATGAGCAGTTCTTC
CASSTGQGSYNEQFF
>TRBJ2-7|NA|TRBV29-1|many
TGCAGCGTTGCCACGTCGGGCAGGTCCTACGAGCAGTACTTC
CSVATSGRSYEQYF
>TRBJ2-5|NA|TRBV14|NA
TGTGCCAGCAGCGCGTCGCGGACCGCGCGGGAGACCCAGTACTTC
CASSASRTARETQYF
>TRBJ2-1|NA|TRBV20-1|NA
TGCAGTGCTAGAGATCAAGCTAGTGGTCTCAATGAGCAGTTCTTC
CSARDQASGLNEQFF
>TRBJ1-2|NA|TRBV19|NA
TGTGCCAGTAGTACTTGGACAGCCGAAGCGGGCGGCTACACCTTC
CASSTWTAEAGGYTF
>TRBJ2-1|NA|TRBV20-1|few
TGCAGTGCTACCAGAAATGAGCAGTTCTTC
CSATRNEQFF
>TRBJ1-2|TRBD1|TRBV14|NA
TGTGCCAGCAGCCAACAGGGGGGCCTCCATGGCTACACCTTC
CASSQQGGLHGYTF